The rows below give T cell receptor beta chains drawn from one sample of a study of shared clonotypes between healthy human individuals. Sequencing used immunoSEQ multiplex PCR; TCRdb keeps in-frame clones, though not all of them. The sample carries some 2,400,000 clones, nearly 97% recorded once. Input material: naive CD4+ T cells sorted from blood. The receptors were sampled from a man between 18 and 35 years old in good health. Each CDR3 is given with its conserved first and last residue. Fields, in order: V gene, D gene, J gene, clone size, CDR3 DNA, CDR3 protein. D genes are given only for firm matches. Only part of the rows carry a size: once, few, many, or a class if the clone is expanded.

v_call: TRBV19; d_call: .; j_call: TRBJ2-2; clone_size: once; cdr3_nt: TGTGCCAGTAGTATACGGATCAGCCAGGGGGAGCTGTTTTTT; cdr3_aa: CASSIRISQGELFF
v_call: TRBV5-1; d_call: .; j_call: TRBJ2-1; clone_size: .; cdr3_nt: TGCGCCAGCAGGGGGGCGGGGCCCCCGAATGAGCAGTTCTTC; cdr3_aa: CASRGAGPPNEQFF
v_call: TRBV28; d_call: .; j_call: TRBJ1-5; clone_size: .; cdr3_nt: TGTGCCAGCACATACCCCCCCAATCAGCCCCAGCATTTT; cdr3_aa: CASTYPPNQPQHF
v_call: TRBV11-2; d_call: .; j_call: TRBJ2-1; clone_size: .; cdr3_nt: TGTGCCAGCAGCCCCCTCGACGTTTACTCCTACAATGAGCAGTTCTTC; cdr3_aa: CASSPLDVYSYNEQFF
v_call: TRBV5-4; d_call: .; j_call: TRBJ2-5; clone_size: .; cdr3_nt: TGTGCCAGCAGCAGGTTGCCCGAGGGGACCCAGTACTTC; cdr3_aa: CASSRLPEGTQYF
v_call: TRBV7-9; d_call: .; j_call: TRBJ2-1; clone_size: .; cdr3_nt: TGTGCCAGCAGCCCGGGGAGGGGGCGAAATGTCAGCTCCTACAATGAGCAGTTCTTC; cdr3_aa: CASSPGRGRNVSSYNEQFF
v_call: TRBV4-1; d_call: .; j_call: TRBJ1-1; clone_size: .; cdr3_nt: TGCGCCAGCAGCCGGGCGAACACTGAAGCTTTCTTT; cdr3_aa: CASSRANTEAFF
v_call: TRBV2; d_call: .; j_call: TRBJ2-5; clone_size: .; cdr3_nt: TGTGCCAGCAGTGATAGGCTACCTGGGGGGGAGACCCAGTACTTC; cdr3_aa: CASSDRLPGGETQYF
v_call: TRBV6-5; d_call: .; j_call: TRBJ2-7; clone_size: .; cdr3_nt: TGTGCCAGCAGTTATGGGGCGGCTCCAACCTACGAGCAGTACTTC; cdr3_aa: CASSYGAAPTYEQYF
v_call: TRBV9; d_call: .; j_call: TRBJ2-7; clone_size: .; cdr3_nt: TGTGCCAGCAGCGTAGGACAGGAGCCCTACGAGCAGTACTTC; cdr3_aa: CASSVGQEPYEQYF